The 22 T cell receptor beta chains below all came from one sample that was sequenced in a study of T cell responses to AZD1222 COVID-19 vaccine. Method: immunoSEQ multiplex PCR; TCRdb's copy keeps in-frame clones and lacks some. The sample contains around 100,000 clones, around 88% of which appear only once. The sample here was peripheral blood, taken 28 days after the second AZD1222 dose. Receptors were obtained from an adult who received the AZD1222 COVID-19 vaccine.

The CDR3 bases are TGTGCCAGTAGTAACCGGGACCGACCGACCTATGGCTACACCTTC. This codes for CASSNRDRPTYGYTF. This chain connects TRBV19 to TRBJ1-2; D is perhaps TRBD1 (5 bases). V lost 4 bases to trimming and J lost 4 bases, with 16 bases between them. The CDR3 covers 15 residues. Germline V gives CDR1 LNHDA, CDR2 SQIVND (reference sequence).

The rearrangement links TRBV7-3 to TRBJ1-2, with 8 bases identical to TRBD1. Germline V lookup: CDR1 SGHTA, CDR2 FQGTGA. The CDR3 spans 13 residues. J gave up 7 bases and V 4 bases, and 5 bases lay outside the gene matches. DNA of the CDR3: TGTGCCAGCAGCTCGGACAGGGTGGCTGGCTACACCTTC. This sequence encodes CASSSDRVAGYTF.

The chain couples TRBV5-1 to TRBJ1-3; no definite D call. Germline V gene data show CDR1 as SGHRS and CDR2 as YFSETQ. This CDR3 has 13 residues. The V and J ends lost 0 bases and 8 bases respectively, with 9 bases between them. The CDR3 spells CASSLGGTDTIYF. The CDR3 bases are TGCGCCAGCAGCTTGGGTGGAACGGACACCATATATTTT.

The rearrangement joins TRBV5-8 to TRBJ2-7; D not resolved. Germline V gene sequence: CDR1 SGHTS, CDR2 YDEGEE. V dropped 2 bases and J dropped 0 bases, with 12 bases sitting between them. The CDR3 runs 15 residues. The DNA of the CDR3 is TGTGCCAGCAGCTTTGGCCCAAGGAGCTCCTACGAGCAGTACTTC. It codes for CASSFGPRSSYEQYF. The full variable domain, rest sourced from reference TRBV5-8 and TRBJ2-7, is EAGVTQSPTHLIKTRGQQATLRCSPISGHTSVYWYQQALGLGLQFLLWYDEGEERNRGNFPPRFSGRQFPNYSSELNVNALELEDSALYLCASSFGPRSSYEQYFGPGTRLTVT.

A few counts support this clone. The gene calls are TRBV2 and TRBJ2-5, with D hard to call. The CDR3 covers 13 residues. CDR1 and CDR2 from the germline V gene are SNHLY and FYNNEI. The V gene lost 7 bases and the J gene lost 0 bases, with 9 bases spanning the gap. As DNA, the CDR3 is TGTGCCAGCACCGTCGACTACCAAGAGACCCAGTACTTC. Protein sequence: CASTVDYQETQYF.

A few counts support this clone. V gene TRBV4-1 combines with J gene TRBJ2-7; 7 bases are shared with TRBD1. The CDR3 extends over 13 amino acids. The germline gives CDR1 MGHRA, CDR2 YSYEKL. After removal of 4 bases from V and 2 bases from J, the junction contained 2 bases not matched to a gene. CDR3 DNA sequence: TGCGCCAGCAGCCTGGGGACAGCCTACGAGCAGTACTTC. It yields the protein CASSLGTAYEQYF.

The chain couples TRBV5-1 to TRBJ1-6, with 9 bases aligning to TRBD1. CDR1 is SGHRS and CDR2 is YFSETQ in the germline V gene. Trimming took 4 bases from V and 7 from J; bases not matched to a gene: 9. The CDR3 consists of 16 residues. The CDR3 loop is CASSEYTGTGNSPLHF. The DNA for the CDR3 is TGCGCCAGCAGCGAGTACACCGGGACAGGGAATTCACCCCTCCACTTT.

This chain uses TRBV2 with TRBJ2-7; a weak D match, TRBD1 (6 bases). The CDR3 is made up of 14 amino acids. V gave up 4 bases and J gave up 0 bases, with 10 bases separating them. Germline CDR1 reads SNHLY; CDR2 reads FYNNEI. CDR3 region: CASSVHRVSYEQYF. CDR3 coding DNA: TGTGCCAGCAGTGTCCACAGGGTCTCCTACGAGCAGTACTTC.

The CDR3 loop is CASGSRGTNYGYTF. The CDR3 DNA follows: TGTGCCAGCGGATCCCGGGGGACTAACTATGGCTACACCTTC. The rearrangement uses TRBV27 and TRBJ1-2; D is possibly TRBD1 (5 bases). This CDR3 is 14 amino acids long. In germline, CDR1 is MNHEY, CDR2 SMNVEV (reference sequence). V was pared by 8 bases and J by 0 bases, with 13 bases between.

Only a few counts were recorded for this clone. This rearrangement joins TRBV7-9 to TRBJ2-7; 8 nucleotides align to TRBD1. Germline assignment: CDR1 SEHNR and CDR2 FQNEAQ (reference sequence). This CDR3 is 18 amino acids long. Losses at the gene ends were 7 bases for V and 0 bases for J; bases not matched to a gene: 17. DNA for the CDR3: TGTGCCAGCAACAAAGCCGACAGGGGCCCCTGGAGCTCCTACGAGCAGTACTTC. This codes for CASNKADRGPWSSYEQYF.

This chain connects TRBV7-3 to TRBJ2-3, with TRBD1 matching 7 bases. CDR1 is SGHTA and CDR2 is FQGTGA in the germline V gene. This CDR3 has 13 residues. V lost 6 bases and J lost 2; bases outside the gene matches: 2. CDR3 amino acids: CASSDRATDTQYF. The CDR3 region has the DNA TGTGCCAGCAGTGACAGGGCCACAGATACGCAGTATTTT.

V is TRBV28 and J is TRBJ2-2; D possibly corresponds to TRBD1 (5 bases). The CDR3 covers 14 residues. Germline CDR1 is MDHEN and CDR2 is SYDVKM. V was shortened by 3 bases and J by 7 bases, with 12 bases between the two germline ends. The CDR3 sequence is CASSFYLQGGELFF. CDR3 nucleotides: TGTGCCAGCAGTTTTTACCTTCAGGGCGGGGAGCTGTTTTTT.

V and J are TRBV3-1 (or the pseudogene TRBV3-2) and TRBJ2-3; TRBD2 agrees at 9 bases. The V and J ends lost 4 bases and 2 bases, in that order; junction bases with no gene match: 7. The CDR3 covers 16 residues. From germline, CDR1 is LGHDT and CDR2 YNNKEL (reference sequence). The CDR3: CASSLTAGGSTDTQYF. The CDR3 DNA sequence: TGTGCCAGCAGCCTAACGGCGGGGGGGTCCACAGATACGCAGTATTTT.

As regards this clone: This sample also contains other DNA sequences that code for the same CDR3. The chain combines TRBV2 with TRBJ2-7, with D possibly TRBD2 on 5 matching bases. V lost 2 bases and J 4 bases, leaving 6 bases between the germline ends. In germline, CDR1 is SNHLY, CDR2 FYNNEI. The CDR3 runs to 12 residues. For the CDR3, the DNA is TGTGCCAGCAGTGAACGCGGGTACGAGCAGTACTTC. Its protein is CASSERGYEQYF. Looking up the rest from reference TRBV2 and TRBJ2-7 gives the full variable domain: EPEVTQTPSHQVTQMGQEVILRCVPISNHLYFYWYRQILGQKVEFLVSFYNNEISEKSEIFDDQFSVERPDGSNFTLKIRSTKLEDSAMYFCASSERGYEQYFGPGTRLTVT.

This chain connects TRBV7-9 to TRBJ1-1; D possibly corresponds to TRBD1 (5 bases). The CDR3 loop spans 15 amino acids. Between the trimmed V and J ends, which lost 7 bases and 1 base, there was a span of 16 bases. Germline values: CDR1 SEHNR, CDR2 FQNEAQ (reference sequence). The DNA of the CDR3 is TGTGCCAGCACCTCTAGTGGGACCCAGAACACTGAAGCTTTCTTT. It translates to CASTSSGTQNTEAFF. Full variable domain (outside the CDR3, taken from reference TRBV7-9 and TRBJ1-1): DTGVSQNPRHKITKRGQNVTFRCDPISEHNRLYWYRQTLGQGPEFLTYFQNEAQLEKSRLLSDRFSAERPKGSFSTLEIQRTEQGDSAMYLCASTSSGTQNTEAFFGQGTRLTVV.

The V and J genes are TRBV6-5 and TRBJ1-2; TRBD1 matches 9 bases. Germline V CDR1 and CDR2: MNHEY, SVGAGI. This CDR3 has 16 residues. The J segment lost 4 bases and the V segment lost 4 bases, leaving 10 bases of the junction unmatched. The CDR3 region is CASSSIGTGSPYGYTF. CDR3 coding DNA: TGTGCCAGCAGTTCAATAGGGACAGGGTCCCCCTATGGCTACACCTTC.

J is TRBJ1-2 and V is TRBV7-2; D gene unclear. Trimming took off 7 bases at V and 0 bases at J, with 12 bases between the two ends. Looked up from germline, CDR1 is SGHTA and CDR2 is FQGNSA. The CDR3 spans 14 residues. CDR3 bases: TGTGCCAGCACGGCGGCGGTCACTAACTATGGCTACACCTTC. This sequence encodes CASTAAVTNYGYTF.

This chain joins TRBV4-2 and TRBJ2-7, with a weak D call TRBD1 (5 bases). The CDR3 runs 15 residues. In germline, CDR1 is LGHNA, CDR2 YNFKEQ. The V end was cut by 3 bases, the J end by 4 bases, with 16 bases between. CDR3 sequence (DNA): TGTGCCAGCAGCCAGCAGACAGTCTCAGGATACGAGCAGTACTTC. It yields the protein CASSQQTVSGYEQYF.

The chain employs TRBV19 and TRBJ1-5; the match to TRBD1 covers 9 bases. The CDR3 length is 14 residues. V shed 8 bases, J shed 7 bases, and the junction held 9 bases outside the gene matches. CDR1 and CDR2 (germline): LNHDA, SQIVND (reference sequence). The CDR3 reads CASRSGTGKQPQHF. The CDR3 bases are TGTGCCAGTCGATCCGGGACAGGGAAGCAGCCCCAGCATTTT.

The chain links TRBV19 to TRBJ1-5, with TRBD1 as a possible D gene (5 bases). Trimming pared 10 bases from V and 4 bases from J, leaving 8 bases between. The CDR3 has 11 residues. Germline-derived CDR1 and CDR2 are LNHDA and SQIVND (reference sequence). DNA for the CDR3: TGTGCCACTGGGGGTAATCAGCCCCAGCATTTT. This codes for CATGGNQPQHF.

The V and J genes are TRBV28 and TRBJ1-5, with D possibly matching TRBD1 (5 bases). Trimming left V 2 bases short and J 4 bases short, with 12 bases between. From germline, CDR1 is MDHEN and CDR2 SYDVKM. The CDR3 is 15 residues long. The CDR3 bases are TGTGCCAGCAGTTTAGGGGCCGGGGGAAATCAGCCCCAGCATTTT. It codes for CASSLGAGGNQPQHF.

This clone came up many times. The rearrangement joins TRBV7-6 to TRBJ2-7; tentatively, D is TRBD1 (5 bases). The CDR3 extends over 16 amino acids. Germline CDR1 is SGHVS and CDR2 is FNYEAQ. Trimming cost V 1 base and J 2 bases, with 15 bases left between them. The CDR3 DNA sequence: TGTGCCAGCAGCTTAGGGACCGCAGGGCCCCCCTACGAGCAGTACTTC. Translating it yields CASSLGTAGPPYEQYF.